This entry describes one T cell receptor beta chain. The sample comes from a study of blood T cell repertoires in COVID-19. Overall study: The United States, Italy and Spain were the sources of the acute and convalescent COVID-19 samples. Sources were T cells, B-cell-depleted T cells, or PBMCs; the material itself was cDNA or gDNA.

Trimming shortened V by 7 bases and J by 2 bases, and 10 bases separated the two germline ends. This CDR3 has 13 amino acids. Germline V gene data show CDR1 as SGHTA and CDR2 as FQGTGA. As originally analysed: Amplification of reference gene primers provided the estimated nucleated cell counts. The data were produced by immunoSEQ multiplex PCR, yet TCRdb's version contains in-frame clones alone and is incomplete. V, J and clone size reflect that table, while D and trimming were determined from the DNA. The profile covers fewer than 350,000 clones, with approximately 85% appearing a single time and 6% to 9% taken by the ten largest.

This rearrangement joins TRBV7-3 to TRBJ2-3; D might be TRBD1 (5 bases). The receptor was derived from a human donor in a cohort sampled during active COVID-19. Sample: peripheral blood. CDR3 coding DNA: TGTGCCAGCAATAGGGGTCCCACAGATACGCAGTATTTT. Its translation: CASNRGPTDTQYF.